The 25 T cell receptor beta chains below were found in one sample sequenced in a study of blood T cell repertoires in COVID-19 (TCRdb year 2020). Receptor libraries were prepared by the immunoSEQ multiplex PCR assay. This immuneACCESS table, as held by TCRdb, lists in-frame sequences with V and J called but not all clones. Of the missing ones, under half trace to an unresolved V gene in checked studies; the others have no known cause. In all, the sample holds some 150,000 clones, and less than 90% of those were seen once. Together, the top ten hold about 39% of the sample. The sample was peripheral blood. Receptors were obtained from a human donor in a cohort sampled during active COVID-19.

The CDR3 protein is CASSTGTGGEQYF. For the CDR3, the DNA is TGTGCCAGCAGCACCGGGACAGGGGGCGAGCAGTACTTC. V gene TRBV5-6 combines with J gene TRBJ2-7; 11 bases line up with TRBD1. Germline V gene sequence: CDR1 SGHDT, CDR2 YYEEEE. The CDR3 length is 13 residues. V shed 4 bases, J shed 6 bases, and the junction held 3 bases outside the gene matches.

The V and J genes are TRBV5-4 and TRBJ1-2; 7 nucleotides align to TRBD1. Germline assignment: CDR1 SGHNT and CDR2 YYREEE (reference sequence). CDR3 size: 14 residues. V was pared by 4 bases and J by 5 bases, with 8 bases of the junction left unmatched. The CDR3 DNA follows: TGTGCCAGCAGCCCGGGACAGAGCGTTTATGGCTACACCTTC. It encodes CASSPGQSVYGYTF.

DNA for the CDR3: TGTGCCAGCAGCCTCCGGCTAGCGGGGGGTTCGGATACGCAGTATTTT. Encoded protein: CASSLRLAGGSDTQYF. The gene calls are TRBV11-3 and TRBJ2-3; 11 bases are a match to TRBD2. The V and J ends lost 5 bases and 6 bases, in that order; junction bases with no gene match: 10. The CDR3 runs to 16 residues. Germline assignment: CDR1 SGHNT and CDR2 YENEEA.

The chain joins TRBV11-2 to TRBJ2-7; D is perhaps TRBD2 (5 bases). The CDR3 runs 14 residues. Germline V CDR1 and CDR2: SGHAT, FQNNGV. Trimming took 7 bases from V and 0 from J, leaving 13 bases between them. CDR3 in amino acids: CASTLFRDSYEQYF. Here the CDR3 DNA reads TGTGCCAGCACCCTATTCCGGGACTCCTACGAGCAGTACTTC. The full variable domain, completed using reference TRBV11-2 and TRBJ2-7, is EAGVAQSPRYKIIEKRQSVAFWCNPISGHATLYWYQQILGQGPKLLIQFQNNGVVDDSQLPKDRFSAERLKGVDSTLKIQPAKLEDSAVYLCASTLFRDSYEQYFGPGTRLTVT.

The rearrangement uses TRBV9 and TRBJ1-1; 9 bases match TRBD1. V gave up 3 bases and J gave up 5 bases; unmatched junction bases: 8. The CDR3 loop spans 15 amino acids. The V gene's germline CDR1 is SGDLS and CDR2 YYNGEE. The CDR3 region has the DNA TGTGCCAGCAGCGCGACAGGGGGTGGTTATACTGAAGCTTTCTTT. Amino acid sequence: CASSATGGGYTEAFF.

A word on this clone: At one end the junction does not follow the germline gene, possibly because of a read error. The chain carries TRBV5-5 and TRBJ2-5; either TRBD1 or TRBD2 may supply D (7 bases each). The germline gives CDR1 SGHKS, CDR2 YYEKEE (reference sequence). CDR3 length: 17 amino acids. Written as DNA, the CDR3 is TGTGCCAGCACCTTGGGGAGGGACAGCCAGTACCAAGAGACCCAGTACTTC. Protein: CASTLGRDSQYQETQYF. The whole variable domain, filled in from reference TRBV5-5 and TRBJ2-5, reads DAGVTQSPTHLIKTRGQQVTLRCSPISGHKSVSWYQQVLGQGPQFIFQYYEKEERGRGNFPDRFSARQFPNYSSELNVNALLLGDSALYLCASTLGRDSQYQETQYFGPGTRLLVL.

The rearrangement links TRBV11-2 to TRBJ1-4, with D possibly matching TRBD1 (6 bases). Germline V gene lookup returns CDR1 SGHAT and CDR2 FQNNGV. V was shortened by 1 base and J by 8 bases, with 17 bases between the two germline ends. CDR3 length: 16 amino acids. The CDR3 loop reads CASSLGGLGAGEKLFF. The CDR3 DNA sequence: TGTGCCAGCAGCTTAGGAGGGCTGGGGGCAGGGGAAAAACTGTTTTTT.

The J gene is TRBJ1-1, the V gene TRBV10-3; the D is unclear. Between the trimmed V and J ends, which lost 6 bases and 5 bases, there was a span of 10 bases. CDR3 length: 12 residues. Germline V gives CDR1 ENHRY, CDR2 SYGVKD. The DNA of the CDR3 is TGTGCCATCAGCTCGAGGGTTACTGAAGCTTTCTTT. Protein product: CAISSRVTEAFF.

The V call is TRBV3-1 (or the pseudogene TRBV3-2), the J call TRBJ1-4; no clear D. V shed 2 bases and J shed 5 bases, with 9 bases lying between them. The CDR3 spans 14 residues. Germline-derived CDR1 and CDR2 are LGHDT and YNNKEL (reference sequence). In DNA, the CDR3 is TGTGCCAGCAGCCAACCAGGAGGGAATGAAAAACTGTTTTTT. It yields the protein CASSQPGGNEKLFF.

This clone has only a few counts. The chain joins TRBV6-4 to TRBJ2-3; D is uncertain. Trimming left V 3 bases short and J 2 bases short, with 12 bases between. This CDR3 comprises 15 residues. Germline CDR1 reads MRHNA; CDR2 reads SNTAGT. The chain's CDR3 is CASSEGDTSTDTQYF. DNA for the CDR3: TGTGCCAGCAGTGAAGGTGACACATCCACAGATACGCAGTATTTT.

The chain has TRBV4-3 and TRBJ2-7; 8 bases match TRBD2. Germline CDR1 reads LGHNA; CDR2 reads YSLEER. Trimming took 4 bases from V and 2 from J; bases not matched to a gene: 7. This CDR3 comprises 15 residues. The CDR3 sequence: CASSPHGGATYEQYF. As DNA, the CDR3 is TGCGCCAGCAGCCCCCACGGGGGGGCTACCTACGAGCAGTACTTC.

This rearrangement joins TRBV5-1 to TRBJ2-1; D might be TRBD2 (6 bases). Trimming cost V 7 bases and J 7 bases, with 15 bases left between them. The CDR3 has 13 amino acids. CDR1 is SGHRS and CDR2 is YFSETQ in the germline V gene. CDR3 sequence reads: CASYGGTGNEQFF. The CDR3, as DNA: TGCGCCAGCTATGGGGGGACTGGGAATGAGCAGTTCTTC. The full variable domain, with the rest looked up from reference TRBV5-1 and TRBJ2-1, is KAGVTQTPRYLIKTRGQQVTLSCSPISGHRSVSWYQQTPGQGLQFLFEYFSETQRNKGNFPGRFSGRQFSNSRSEMNVSTLELGDSALYLCASYGGTGNEQFFGPGTRLTVL.

V and J are TRBV19 and TRBJ1-5; TRBD1 might be the D (5 bases). This CDR3 has 14 amino acids. The V gene's germline CDR1 is LNHDA and CDR2 SQIVND (reference sequence). V was trimmed by 8 bases and J by 1 base, leaving 12 bases between them. The CDR3 is CASGRVASNQPQHF. The CDR3 region has the DNA TGTGCCAGTGGCAGGGTGGCGAGCAATCAGCCCCAGCATTTT. The variable domain in full, completed from reference TRBV19 and TRBJ1-5, reads DGGITQSPKYLFRKEGQNVTLSCEQNLNHDAMYWYRQDPGQGLRLIYYSQIVNDFQKGDIAEGYSVSREKKESFPLTVTSAQKNPTAFYLCASGRVASNQPQHFGDGTRLSIL.

V is TRBV6-2 or TRBV6-3 and J is TRBJ2-1, with D maybe TRBD1 (5 bases). Per germline, CDR1 MNHEY and CDR2 SVGEGT. V gave up 5 bases and J gave up 4 bases, with 15 bases separating them. This CDR3 is built from 15 residues. The CDR3 nucleotides are TGTGCCAGCAGTCCCTTGAAGAAGGGGTACAATGAGCAGTTCTTC. Encoded protein: CASSPLKKGYNEQFF.

This chain uses TRBV19 with TRBJ1-3; D gene ambiguous. The CDR3 has 15 residues. The germline CDR1 and CDR2 sequences are LNHDA and SQIVND (reference sequence). Trimming cost V 7 bases and J 8 bases, with 21 bases left between them. CDR3 amino acids: CASTETGSSGDTIYF. The DNA of the CDR3 is TGTGCCAGTACCGAAACGGGGTCATCCGGGGACACCATATATTTT. Complete variable domain (other parts from reference TRBV19 and TRBJ1-3): DGGITQSPKYLFRKEGQNVTLSCEQNLNHDAMYWYRQDPGQGLRLIYYSQIVNDFQKGDIAEGYSVSREKKESFPLTVTSAQKNPTAFYLCASTETGSSGDTIYFGEGSWLTVV.

The chain recombines TRBV9 with TRBJ1-2; 8 bases map to TRBD1. CDR1 SGDLS and CDR2 YYNGEE come from the germline V gene. CDR3 length equals 19 residues. Trimming cost V 3 bases and J 3 bases; bases outside gene matches: 19. This CDR3 reads CASSGDRGHHGTRDYGYTF. CDR3 bases: TGTGCCAGCAGCGGTGACAGGGGCCACCACGGTACACGGGACTATGGCTACACCTTC.

This chain connects TRBV11-2 to TRBJ1-6; TRBD1 matches at 7 bases. Germline V CDR1 and CDR2: SGHAT, FQNNGV. The CDR3 is 15 residues long. V trimming: 1 base; J trimming: 7 bases; junction bases outside the gene matches: 4. This CDR3 reads CASSLGGTVNSPLHF. The CDR3 coding sequence is TGTGCCAGCAGCTTAGGTGGGACAGTAAATTCACCCCTCCACTTT.

This clone showed up just a few times. Here the CDR3 reads CASSSGGAHETQYF. In DNA, the CDR3 is TGTGCCAGCAGTTCCGGGGGGGCCCACGAGACCCAGTACTTC. The chain couples TRBV28 to TRBJ2-5, with TRBD2 identical over 8 bases. The CDR3 runs 14 residues. The germline V gene encodes CDR1 MDHEN and CDR2 SYDVKM. V dropped 4 bases and J dropped 5; count of bases not matched to a gene: 6.

This clone was observed a few times. The chain employs TRBV7-9 and TRBJ1-5; no reliable D call. The CDR3 contains 14 residues. The ends were cut back, 2 bases at V and 3 bases at J, with 8 bases in the middle. Germline V CDR1 and CDR2: SEHNR, FQNEAQ (reference sequence). CDR3 DNA: TGTGCCAGCAGCTTATCCACTTTCAATCAGCCCCAGCATTTT. Residues: CASSLSTFNQPQHF.

The chain carries TRBV6-5 and TRBJ1-5, with 8 bases aligning to TRBD1. V lost 11 bases and J lost 6; bases outside the gene matches: 12. The CDR3 totals 14 residues. The germline gives CDR1 MNHEY, CDR2 SVGAGI. In DNA form, the CDR3 reads TGTGCCTCGTCCGGGACAGGCCTTCGTCAGCCCCAGCATTTT. Translating gives CASSGTGLRQPQHF.

The rearrangement joins TRBV15 to TRBJ2-1, with TRBD2 as a possible D gene (7 bases). The CDR3 runs 14 residues. CDR1 and CDR2 (germline): LNHNV, YYDKDF (reference sequence). V was pared by 1 base and J by 7 bases, with 11 bases between. This CDR3 is CATSRVGGRNEQFF. CDR3 nucleotides: TGTGCCACCAGCAGAGTCGGGGGGCGGAATGAGCAGTTCTTC.

A few counts support this clone. This chain joins TRBV19 and TRBJ2-2; D is possibly TRBD1 (6 bases). CDR1 is LNHDA and CDR2 is SQIVND in the germline V gene (reference sequence). Trimming removed 1 base at V and 0 bases at J, with 9 bases between. The CDR3 is 16 residues long. The DNA for the CDR3 is TGTGCCAGTAGTATAGGGCAGGGGACGAACACCGGGGAGCTGTTTTTT. Translating gives CASSIGQGTNTGELFF.

The chain uses TRBV4-1 and TRBJ1-6; D gene unclear. The V gene's germline CDR1 is MGHRA and CDR2 YSYEKL. The CDR3 is made up of 15 amino acids. V gave up 7 bases and J gave up 7 bases, with 17 bases separating them. DNA for the CDR3: TGCGCCAGCAACTTGAGGGCGGCGACCAATTCACCCCTCCACTTT. As protein: CASNLRAATNSPLHF.

This clone was observed once. The V and J genes are TRBV6-5 and TRBJ1-2, with 7 bases fitting TRBD1. CDR3 size: 14 residues. The germline CDR1 and CDR2 sequences are MNHEY and SVGAGI. Unmatched junction bases numbered 4, after V lost 6 bases and J lost 0 bases. DNA for the CDR3: TGTGCCAGCAGGGACAGGAGATCTAACTATGGCTACACCTTC. This translates into CASRDRRSNYGYTF.

The CDR3 protein is CASSIDRYSASGNTIYF. CDR3 coding DNA: TGTGCCAGTAGTATAGATCGGTACTCCGCCTCTGGAAACACCATATATTTT. The rearrangement links TRBV19 to TRBJ1-3; D ambiguous. With 0 bases removed from V and 0 bases from J, the gap between germline ends came to 12 bases. Per germline, CDR1 LNHDA and CDR2 SQIVND (reference sequence). The CDR3 totals 17 residues.